The 8 T cell receptor beta chains given below trace back to one sample, sequenced in a study of cytomegalovirus exposure and HLA in healthy donors. With 60 Vbeta and 13 Jbeta primers, the PCR was carried out. Profiling relied on immunoSEQ multiplex PCR, and the TCRdb table lists in-frame clones only, not all of them. The sample lists 160,000 or so clones, almost 80% occurring once. The source material was PBMCs. The receptors were sampled from a man aged 35-49 years in good health and CMV-seropositive.

A few counts support this clone. The chain recombines TRBV10-1 with TRBJ2-7, with D maybe TRBD2 (5 bases). This CDR3 has 13 amino acids. Germline-derived CDR1 and CDR2 are WNHNN and SYGVQD (reference sequence). Trimming removed 2 bases from V and 1 base from J, with 6 bases in between. The CDR3 region has the DNA TGCGCCAGCAGTGAGACGGGATCCTACGAGCAGTACTTC. This encodes CASSETGSYEQYF.

The gene calls are TRBV9 and TRBJ2-1; 12 bases agree with TRBD1. The trim removed 1 base at V and 7 bases at J, leaving 3 bases unmatched. CDR3 length: 15 amino acids. Looked up from germline, CDR1 is SGDLS and CDR2 is YYNGEE. CDR3 nucleotide sequence: TGTGCCAGCAGCGTAATGGGACAGGGGGCTAATGAGCAGTTCTTC. Its protein product is CASSVMGQGANEQFF.

The chain couples TRBV2 to TRBJ2-1; weak D call: TRBD2 (6 bases). Germline CDR1 and CDR2: SNHLY and FYNNEI. Trimming cost V 4 bases and J 6 bases, with 13 bases left between them. The CDR3 sequence is 14 residues long. DNA for the CDR3: TGTGCCAGCAGTGTTCGACTAGGCTCCAATGAGCAGTTCTTC. Its translation: CASSVRLGSNEQFF.

The V and J genes are TRBV7-9 and TRBJ1-1, with D unresolved. This CDR3 is 13 amino acids long. Trimming shortened V by 5 bases and J by 4 bases, and 11 bases separated the two germline ends. Germline-derived CDR1 and CDR2 are SEHNR and FQNEAQ (reference sequence). The CDR3 DNA sequence: TGTGCCAGCAGCCGGGTCAGCGGCACTGAAGCTTTCTTT. It is translated as CASSRVSGTEAFF.

This clone was detected a few times. V is TRBV5-1 and J is TRBJ2-7; 8 positions match TRBD2. The CDR3 contains 14 residues. Germline CDR1 and CDR2: SGHRS and YFSETQ. Trimming removed 5 bases from V and 7 bases from J; junction bases left unmatched: 11. The DNA of the CDR3 is TGCGCCAGCAGGGAAAGAGCGGGAGTTGGGGAGCAGTACTTC. Translation gives CASRERAGVGEQYF.

This chain links TRBV5-1 with TRBJ1-1, with 10 bases fitting TRBD1. The CDR3 is made up of 14 amino acids. J gave up 4 bases and V 3 bases, and 3 bases lay outside the gene matches. Germline values: CDR1 SGHRS, CDR2 YFSETQ. The CDR3: CASSSRTGGTEAFF. CDR3 in DNA: TGCGCCAGCAGCTCACGGACAGGGGGCACTGAAGCTTTCTTT.

With regard to this clone: A read error may account for a junction end that differs from germline. The chain employs TRBV14 and TRBJ2-3, with 10 positions matching TRBD2. Germline CDR1 and CDR2: SGHDN and FVKESK. The CDR3 contains 13 residues. This chain's CDR3 is CASSQALAGPSDF. The DNA for the CDR3 is TGTGCCAGCAGCCAAGCACTAGCGGGGCCGTCGGATTTT.

V usage is TRBV10-3 and J usage is TRBJ2-3, with TRBD2 identical over 7 bases. This CDR3 contains 14 residues. Germline V CDR1 and CDR2: ENHRY, SYGVKD. The junction had 3 bases not matched to a gene; V was cut back by 4 bases and J by 2 bases. The CDR3 nucleotides read TGTGCCATCAGTGGGGGAGGGAACACAGATACGCAGTATTTT. Its translation is CAISGGGNTDTQYF.